Each of the 14 T cell receptor beta chains below was sequenced from the same sample in a study of memory CD4+ T cells and cytomegalovirus serostatus. Single viable CD3+CD4+CD8-CD45RO+ cells were sorted as the memory CD4+ T cells. Sequencing was performed with immunoSEQ multiplex PCR; in TCRdb, only in-frame clones are kept and a portion is missing. The data show some 52,000 clones, roughly 78% seen once. The sequencing input was memory CD4+ T cells from blood. These receptors all come from an adult in good health and CMV-seronegative.

This chain connects TRBV6-6 to TRBJ1-2, with 8 bases that match TRBD1. The germline CDR1 and CDR2 sequences are MNHNY and SVGAGI (reference sequence). The length of the CDR3 is 14 residues. Germline trimming cut 5 bases from V and 8 bases from J; bases unmatched to any gene: 10. The CDR3 DNA follows: TGTGCCAGCAGTACCCAGGGGGCAGGGTACGGCTACACCTTC. Translated: CASSTQGAGYGYTF.

The rearrangement uses TRBV2 and TRBJ1-2; D may be TRBD1 (6 bases). CDR1 is SNHLY, CDR2 FYNNEI, per germline. The CDR3 consists of 15 residues. The V and J ends lost 7 bases and 3 bases respectively, with 18 bases between them. CDR3 amino acids: CASISGRTEHYGYTF. The DNA for the CDR3 is TGTGCCAGCATATCAGGTCGGACAGAACACTATGGCTACACCTTC. The complete variable domain, with remaining parts taken from reference TRBV2 and TRBJ1-2, reads EPEVTQTPSHQVTQMGQEVILRCVPISNHLYFYWYRQILGQKVEFLVSFYNNEISEKSEIFDDQFSVERPDGSNFTLKIRSTKLEDSAMYFCASISGRTEHYGYTFGSGTRLTVV.

The rearrangement links TRBV6-1 to TRBJ2-3, with 11 bases lining up with TRBD2. Trimming cost V 1 base and J 4 bases; bases outside gene matches: 1. The CDR3 extends over 15 amino acids. The V gene's germline CDR1 is MNHNS and CDR2 SASEGT. This CDR3 reads CASSEVAGGSDTQYF. The DNA of the CDR3 is TGTGCCAGCAGTGAAGTAGCGGGGGGGTCAGATACGCAGTATTTT.

This chain connects TRBV30 to TRBJ2-7, with 7 bases that match TRBD1. Germline values: CDR1 GTSNPN, CDR2 SVGIG (reference sequence). CDR3 length: 13 amino acids. V gave up 4 bases and J gave up 12 bases; unmatched junction bases: 15. The CDR3 sequence: CAWTQRGEGARYF. The CDR3, as DNA: TGTGCCTGGACCCAGAGAGGTGAGGGGGCGAGGTACTTC.

The V and J genes are TRBV7-6 and TRBJ1-2, with D possibly matching TRBD1 (6 bases). Deletions cut 4 bases from V and 2 bases from J, with 23 bases between. Germline V gives CDR1 SGHVS, CDR2 FNYEAQ. The CDR3 has 18 amino acids. CDR3 sequence: CASSSITGPSTQNYGYTF. CDR3 in DNA: TGTGCCAGCAGCTCGATAACAGGGCCTTCCACTCAAAACTATGGCTACACCTTC.

The J gene is TRBJ1-5, the V gene TRBV4-2; 7 positions match TRBD1. This CDR3 has 16 residues. Germline-derived CDR1 and CDR2 are LGHNA and YNFKEQ. With V trimmed by 0 bases and J by 6 bases, 8 bases remained unmatched. CDR3 coding DNA: TGTGCCAGCAGCCAAGATCAGGGGGGCCGGGGTCAGCCCCAGCATTTT. This translates into CASSQDQGGRGQPQHF.

The chain joins TRBV4-1 to TRBJ2-5; no reliable D call. The CDR3 has 15 residues. V lost 0 bases and J lost 5, with 13 bases in between. Germline assignment: CDR1 MGHRA and CDR2 YSYEKL. CDR3 loop: CASSQDPLGRETQYF. DNA for the CDR3: TGCGCCAGCAGCCAAGATCCCCTGGGTAGGGAGACCCAGTACTTC.

The chain links TRBV5-1 to TRBJ2-1; D is unresolved. This CDR3 comprises 15 residues. CDR1 and CDR2 (germline): SGHRS, YFSETQ. V lost 6 bases and J 4 bases, leaving 17 bases between the germline ends. As DNA, the CDR3 is TGCGCCAGCACTATTACGGTGACATCTTACAATGAGCAGTTCTTC. This sequence encodes CASTITVTSYNEQFF.

This chain links TRBV7-7 with TRBJ2-7, with D maybe TRBD2 (5 bases). The CDR3 covers 14 residues. V was cut by 1 base and J by 2 bases, with 9 bases left in between. The germline V gene encodes CDR1 SSHAT and CDR2 FNYEAQ (reference sequence). The CDR3: CASSLGDGTYEQYF. The CDR3, as DNA: TGTGCCAGCAGCTTAGGCGACGGGACCTACGAGCAGTACTTC.

This clone appeared a few times. This chain joins TRBV19 and TRBJ2-2, with D possibly matching TRBD1 (6 bases). With 4 bases removed from V and 1 base from J, the gap between germline ends came to 10 bases. The CDR3 is made up of 15 amino acids. Per germline, CDR1 LNHDA and CDR2 SQIVND (reference sequence). The CDR3 DNA reads as TGTGCCAGTAGTAACCGGGACAAGAACACCGGGGAGCTGTTTTTT. The encoded protein is CASSNRDKNTGELFF. The full variable domain, completed using reference TRBV19 and TRBJ2-2, is DGGITQSPKYLFRKEGQNVTLSCEQNLNHDAMYWYRQDPGQGLRLIYYSQIVNDFQKGDIAEGYSVSREKKESFPLTVTSAQKNPTAFYLCASSNRDKNTGELFFGEGSRLTVL.

The chain combines TRBV18 with TRBJ2-1; D remains unclear. V shed 3 bases and J shed 10 bases, with 10 bases lying between them. The germline gives CDR1 KGHSH, CDR2 LQKENI. The CDR3 runs to 12 residues. The chain's CDR3 is CASSPLGSEQFF. Here the CDR3 DNA reads TGTGCCAGCTCACCTTTGGGATCCGAGCAGTTCTTC.

The chain uses TRBV5-1 and TRBJ2-1; TRBD2 might be the D (5 bases). The V gene lost 4 bases and the J gene lost 9 bases, with 17 bases spanning the gap. This CDR3 is built from 14 residues. Germline V gene data show CDR1 as SGHRS and CDR2 as YFSETQ. The CDR3 loop reads CASSGILGDGEQFF. The CDR3 DNA sequence: TGCGCCAGCAGCGGAATCCTCGGGGATGGTGAGCAGTTCTTC.

As DNA, the CDR3 is TGTGCCAGCAGTTTATTTCGGGGGGGCGGGACGGGGAATCAGCCCCAGCATTTT. It yields the protein CASSLFRGGGTGNQPQHF. The chain carries TRBV28 and TRBJ1-5; maybe TRBD1 (6 bases). The V and J ends lost 1 base and 4 bases respectively, with 20 bases between them. Per germline, CDR1 MDHEN and CDR2 SYDVKM. This CDR3 spans 18 amino acids. Variable domain in full (rest from reference TRBV28 and TRBJ1-5): DVKVTQSSRYLVKRTGEKVFLECVQDMDHENMFWYRQDPGLGLRLIYFSYDVKMKEKGDIPEGYSVSREKKERFSLILESASTNQTSMYLCASSLFRGGGTGNQPQHFGDGTRLSIL.

This clone was counted between two and nine times. The chain employs TRBV5-4 and TRBJ1-4; 8 positions agree with TRBD1. This CDR3 has 12 residues. CDR1 and CDR2 from the germline V gene are SGHNT and YYREEE (reference sequence). V was pared by 5 bases and J by 6 bases, with 0 bases of the junction left unmatched. CDR3 coding DNA: TGTGCCAGCAGGGACAGGGATGAAAAACTGTTTTTT. Amino acids: CASRDRDEKLFF. The whole variable domain, filled in from reference TRBV5-4 and TRBJ1-4, reads ETGVTQSPTHLIKTRGQQVTLRCSSQSGHNTVSWYQQALGQGPQFIFQYYREEENGRGNFPPRFSGLQFPNYSSELNVNALELDDSALYLCASRDRDEKLFFGSGTQLSVL.